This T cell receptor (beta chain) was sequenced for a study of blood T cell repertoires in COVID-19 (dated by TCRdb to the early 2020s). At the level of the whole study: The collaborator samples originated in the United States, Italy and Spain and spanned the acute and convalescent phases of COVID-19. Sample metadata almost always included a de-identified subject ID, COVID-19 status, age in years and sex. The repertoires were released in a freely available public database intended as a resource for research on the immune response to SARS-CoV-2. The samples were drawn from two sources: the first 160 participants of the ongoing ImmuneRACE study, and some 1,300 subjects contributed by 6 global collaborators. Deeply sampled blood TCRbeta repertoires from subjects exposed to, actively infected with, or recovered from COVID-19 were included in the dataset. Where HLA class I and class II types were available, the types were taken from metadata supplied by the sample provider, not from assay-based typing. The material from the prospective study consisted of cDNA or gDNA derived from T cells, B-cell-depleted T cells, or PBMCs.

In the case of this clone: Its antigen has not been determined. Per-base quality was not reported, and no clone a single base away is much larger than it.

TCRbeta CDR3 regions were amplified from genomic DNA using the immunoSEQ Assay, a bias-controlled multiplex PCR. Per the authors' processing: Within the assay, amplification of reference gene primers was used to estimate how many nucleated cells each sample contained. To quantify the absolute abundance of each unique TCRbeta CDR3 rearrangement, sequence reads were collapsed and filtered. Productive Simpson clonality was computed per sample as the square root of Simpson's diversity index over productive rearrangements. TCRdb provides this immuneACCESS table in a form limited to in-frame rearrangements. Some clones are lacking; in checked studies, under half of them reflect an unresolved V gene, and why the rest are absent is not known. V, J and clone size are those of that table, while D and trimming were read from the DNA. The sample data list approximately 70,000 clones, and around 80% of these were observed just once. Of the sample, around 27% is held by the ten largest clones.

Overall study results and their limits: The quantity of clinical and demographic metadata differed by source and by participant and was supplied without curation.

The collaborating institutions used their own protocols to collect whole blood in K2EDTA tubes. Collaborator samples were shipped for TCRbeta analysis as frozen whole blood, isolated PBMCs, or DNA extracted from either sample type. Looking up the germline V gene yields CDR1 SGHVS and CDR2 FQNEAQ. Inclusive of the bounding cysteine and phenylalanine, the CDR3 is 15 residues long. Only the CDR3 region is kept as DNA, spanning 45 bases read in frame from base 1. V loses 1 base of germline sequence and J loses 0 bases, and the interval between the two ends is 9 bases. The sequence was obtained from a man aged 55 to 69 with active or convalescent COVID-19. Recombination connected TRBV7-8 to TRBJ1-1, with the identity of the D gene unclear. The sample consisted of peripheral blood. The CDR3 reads CASSLEGRLNTEAFF. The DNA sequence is TGTGCCAGCAGCTTAGAAGGCAGGTTGAACACTGAAGCTTTCTTT. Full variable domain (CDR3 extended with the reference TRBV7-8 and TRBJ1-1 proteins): GAGVSQSPRYKVAKRGQDVALRCDPISGHVSLFWYQQALGQGPEFLTYFQNEAQLDKSGLPSDRFFAERPEGSVSTLKIQRTQQEDSAVYLCASSLEGRLNTEAFFGQGTRLTVV.